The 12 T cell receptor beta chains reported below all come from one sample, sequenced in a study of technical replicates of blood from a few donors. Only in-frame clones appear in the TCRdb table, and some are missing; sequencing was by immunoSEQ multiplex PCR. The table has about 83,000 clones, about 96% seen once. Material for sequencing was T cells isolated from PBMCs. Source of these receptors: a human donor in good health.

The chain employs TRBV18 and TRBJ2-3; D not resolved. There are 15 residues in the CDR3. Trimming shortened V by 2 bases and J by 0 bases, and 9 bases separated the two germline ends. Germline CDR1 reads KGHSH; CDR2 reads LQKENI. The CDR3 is CASSPGAASTDTQYF. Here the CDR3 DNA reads TGTGCCAGCTCACCAGGCGCGGCTAGCACAGATACGCAGTATTTT.

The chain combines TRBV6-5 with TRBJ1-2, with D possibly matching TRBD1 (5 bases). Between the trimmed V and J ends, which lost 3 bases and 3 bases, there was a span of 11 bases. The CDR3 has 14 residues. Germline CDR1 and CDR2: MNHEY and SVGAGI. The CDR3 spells CASSYARGDYGYTF. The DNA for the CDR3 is TGTGCCAGCAGTTATGCAAGGGGTGACTATGGCTACACCTTC.

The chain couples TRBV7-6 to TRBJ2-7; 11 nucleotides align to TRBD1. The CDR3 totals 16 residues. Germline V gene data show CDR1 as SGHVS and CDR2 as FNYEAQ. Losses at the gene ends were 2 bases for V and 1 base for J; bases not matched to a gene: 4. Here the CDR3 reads CASSLWGQGVSYEQYF. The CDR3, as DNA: TGTGCCAGCAGCTTATGGGGACAGGGGGTGTCCTACGAGCAGTACTTC.

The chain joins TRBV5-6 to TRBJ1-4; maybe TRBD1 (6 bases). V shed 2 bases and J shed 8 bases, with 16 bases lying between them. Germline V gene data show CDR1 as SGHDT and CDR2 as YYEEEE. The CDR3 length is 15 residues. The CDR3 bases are TGTGCCAGCAGCTTTTCCCAGGGGATATTCGAAAAACTGTTTTTT. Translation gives CASSFSQGIFEKLFF.

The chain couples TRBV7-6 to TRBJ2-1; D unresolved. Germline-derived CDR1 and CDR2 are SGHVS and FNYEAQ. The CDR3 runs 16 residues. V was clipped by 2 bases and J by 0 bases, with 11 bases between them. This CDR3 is CASSLISADSYNEQFF. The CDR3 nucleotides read TGTGCCAGCAGCTTAATTTCCGCGGACTCCTACAATGAGCAGTTCTTC.

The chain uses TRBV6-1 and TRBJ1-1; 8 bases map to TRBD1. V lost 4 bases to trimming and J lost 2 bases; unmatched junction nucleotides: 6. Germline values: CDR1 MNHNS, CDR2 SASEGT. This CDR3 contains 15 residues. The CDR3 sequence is CASSGDRTGNTEAFF. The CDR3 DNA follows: TGTGCCAGCAGTGGGGACAGGACGGGTAACACTGAAGCTTTCTTT.

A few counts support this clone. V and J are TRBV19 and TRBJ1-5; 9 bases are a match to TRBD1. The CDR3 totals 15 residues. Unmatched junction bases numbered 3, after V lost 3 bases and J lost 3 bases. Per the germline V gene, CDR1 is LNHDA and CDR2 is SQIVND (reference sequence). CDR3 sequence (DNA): TGTGCCAGTAGTATCGACAGGGGGTACAATCAGCCCCAGCATTTT. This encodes CASSIDRGYNQPQHF.

CDR3 region: CASSEAPGARGYTF. In nucleotides, the CDR3 is TGTGCCAGCAGTGAAGCCCCCGGAGCTCGTGGCTACACCTTC. The chain uses TRBV6-1 and TRBJ1-2; no reliable D call. V was clipped by 0 bases and J by 7 bases, with 12 bases between them. CDR1 and CDR2 (germline): MNHNS, SASEGT. The CDR3 is made up of 14 amino acids.

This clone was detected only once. The CDR3 here is CASSPDRGLATDTQYF. CDR3 sequence (DNA): TGTGCCAGCAGTCCCGACAGGGGGCTCGCCACAGATACGCAGTATTTT. The V and J genes are TRBV7-9 and TRBJ2-3; 10 nucleotides match TRBD1. Germline V gives CDR1 SEHNR, CDR2 FQNEAQ (reference sequence). The CDR3 has 16 amino acids. V shed 6 bases and J 2 bases; nucleotides not matched to a gene: 8.

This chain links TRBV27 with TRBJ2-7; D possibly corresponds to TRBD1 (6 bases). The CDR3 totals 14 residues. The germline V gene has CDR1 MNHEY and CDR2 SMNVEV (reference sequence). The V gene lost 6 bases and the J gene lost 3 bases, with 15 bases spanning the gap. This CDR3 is CASSPWTEHYEQYF. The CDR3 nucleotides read TGTGCCAGCAGCCCTTGGACAGAGCACTACGAGCAGTACTTC.

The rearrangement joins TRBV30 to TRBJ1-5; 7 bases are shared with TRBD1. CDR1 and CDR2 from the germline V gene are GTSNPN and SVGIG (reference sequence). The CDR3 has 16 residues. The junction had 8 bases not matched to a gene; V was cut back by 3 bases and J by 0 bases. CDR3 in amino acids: CAWRRTGANSNQPQHF. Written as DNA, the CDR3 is TGTGCCTGGAGGCGGACAGGAGCAAATAGCAATCAGCCCCAGCATTTT.

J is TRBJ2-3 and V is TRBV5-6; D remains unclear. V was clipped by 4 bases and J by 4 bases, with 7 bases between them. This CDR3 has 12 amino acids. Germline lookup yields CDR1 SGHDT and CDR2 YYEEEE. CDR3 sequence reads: CASSPGSDTQYF. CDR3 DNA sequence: TGTGCCAGCAGCCCAGGATCAGATACGCAGTATTTT.